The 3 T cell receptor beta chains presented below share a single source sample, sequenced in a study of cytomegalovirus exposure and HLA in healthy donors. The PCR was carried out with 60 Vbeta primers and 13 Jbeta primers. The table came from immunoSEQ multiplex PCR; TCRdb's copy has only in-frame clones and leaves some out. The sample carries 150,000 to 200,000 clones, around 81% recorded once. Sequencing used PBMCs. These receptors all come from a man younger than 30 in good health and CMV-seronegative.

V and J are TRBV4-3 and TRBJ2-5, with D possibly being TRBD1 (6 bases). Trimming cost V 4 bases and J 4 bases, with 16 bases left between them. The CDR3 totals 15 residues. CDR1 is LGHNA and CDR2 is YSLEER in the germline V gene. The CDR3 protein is CASSRGQGIRETQYF. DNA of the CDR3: TGCGCCAGCAGCCGAGGCCAGGGGATCCGAGAGACCCAGTACTTC.

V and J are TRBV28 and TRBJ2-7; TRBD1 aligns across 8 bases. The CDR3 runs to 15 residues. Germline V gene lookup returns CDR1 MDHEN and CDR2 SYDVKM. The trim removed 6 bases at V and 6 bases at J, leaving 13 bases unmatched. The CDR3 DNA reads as TGTGCCAGCAGCCTGCTCCCGGGACAGGCAGGCGAGCAGTACTTC. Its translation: CASSLLPGQAGEQYF.

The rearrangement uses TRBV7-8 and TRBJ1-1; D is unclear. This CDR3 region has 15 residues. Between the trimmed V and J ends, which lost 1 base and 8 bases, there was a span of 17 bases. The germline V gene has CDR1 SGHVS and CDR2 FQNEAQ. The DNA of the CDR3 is TGTGCCAGCAGCTTAGAGTACCGGAGTCCCCCGGAAGCTTTCTTT. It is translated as CASSLEYRSPPEAFF.